A single sample is the source of the 8 T cell receptor beta chains below, sequenced in a study of OX40 agonist ivuxolimab in advanced cancers. The library was prepared using the immunoSEQ multiplex PCR assay. TCRdb limited this immuneACCESS table to in-frame rearrangements with V and J called. A share of clones is missing; checked studies link under half to unresolved V genes, and the rest is unexplained. Here the sample has over 75,000 clones; 87% occur a single time. The leading ten clones occupy roughly 1.4% of the sample. The sample was CD4+ or CD8+ T cells sorted from blood, taken in a trial of the OX40 agonist ivuxolimab. These receptor sequences come from an adult with an advanced solid tumor such as melanoma, head and neck, liver or kidney cancer.

The chain employs TRBV5-1 and TRBJ2-1; a possible D gene is TRBD2 (5 bases). The V end was cut by 4 bases, the J end by 0 bases, with 20 bases between. Germline values: CDR1 SGHRS, CDR2 YFSETQ. The CDR3 is 18 residues long. The CDR3, as DNA: TGCGCCAGCAGCACTATGCGTAGAGGGTCCGCCTCCTACAATGAGCAGTTCTTC. Translated: CASSTMRRGSASYNEQFF.

V usage is TRBV5-1 and J usage is TRBJ2-2; no firm D call. Germline V gene lookup returns CDR1 SGHRS and CDR2 YFSETQ. V gave up 2 bases and J gave up 7 bases, with 9 bases separating them. The CDR3 is 13 residues long. CDR3 protein: CASSFRAGGELFF. CDR3 nucleotide sequence: TGCGCCAGCAGCTTTAGGGCTGGCGGGGAGCTGTTTTTT. Full variable domain (outside the CDR3, taken from reference TRBV5-1 and TRBJ2-2): KAGVTQTPRYLIKTRGQQVTLSCSPISGHRSVSWYQQTPGQGLQFLFEYFSETQRNKGNFPGRFSGRQFSNSRSEMNVSTLELGDSALYLCASSFRAGGELFFGEGSRLTVL.

This chain joins TRBV19 and TRBJ2-1, with 8 nucleotides matching TRBD2. The germline CDR1 and CDR2 sequences are LNHDA and SQIVND (reference sequence). After removal of 9 bases from V and 2 bases from J, the junction contained 9 bases not matched to a gene. CDR3 length: 15 residues. The CDR3: CASGAGGGAYNEQFF. The CDR3 DNA follows: TGTGCCAGCGGGGCGGGAGGAGGGGCCTACAATGAGCAGTTCTTC.

A few counts support this clone. The chain recombines TRBV30 with TRBJ1-6; a possible D gene is TRBD1 (6 bases). Germline V lookup: CDR1 GTSNPN, CDR2 SVGIG (reference sequence). V dropped 4 bases and J dropped 5 bases, with 9 bases sitting between them. The length of the CDR3 is 13 residues. CDR3 bases: TGTGCCTGGAACCGGGACAATAATTCACCCCTCCACTTT. Protein: CAWNRDNNSPLHF.

This chain uses TRBV30 with TRBJ1-4; a possible D gene is TRBD1 (6 bases). The V end lost 4 bases, the J end lost 4 bases, and 13 bases lay between the germline ends. The CDR3 extends over 14 amino acids. Germline V gene sequence: CDR1 GTSNPN, CDR2 SVGIG (reference sequence). This CDR3 is CAWNLGGNNEKLFF. The CDR3 DNA follows: TGTGCCTGGAACTTAGGGGGAAATAATGAAAAACTGTTTTTT.

The rearrangement joins TRBV6-5 to TRBJ1-5; D is unresolved. The V end lost 5 bases, the J end lost 7 bases, and 12 bases lay between the germline ends. Germline V lookup: CDR1 MNHEY, CDR2 SVGAGI. The CDR3 loop spans 13 amino acids. CDR3: CASSSGESQPQHF. The CDR3 DNA reads TGTGCCAGCAGTAGCGGGGAATCCCAGCCCCAGCATTTT.

The chain recombines TRBV19 with TRBJ2-3, with D possibly matching TRBD2 (5 bases). Germline CDR1 LNHDA, CDR2 SQIVND (reference sequence). The CDR3 is 14 residues long. Trimming took 9 bases from V and 5 from J, leaving 18 bases between them. The CDR3 spells CASTPPGVGDTQYF. The CDR3 DNA reads TGTGCCAGCACCCCCCCCGGGGTAGGAGATACGCAGTATTTT.

V gene TRBV29-1 combines with J gene TRBJ1-1, with TRBD1 matching over 7 bases. CDR3 length: 13 amino acids. Germline CDR1 is SQVTM and CDR2 is ANQGSEA. The junction had 8 bases not matched to a gene; V was cut back by 7 bases and J by 3 bases. This CDR3 is CSAATGVDTEAFF. CDR3 nucleotide sequence: TGCAGCGCCGCAACAGGGGTTGACACTGAAGCTTTCTTT.